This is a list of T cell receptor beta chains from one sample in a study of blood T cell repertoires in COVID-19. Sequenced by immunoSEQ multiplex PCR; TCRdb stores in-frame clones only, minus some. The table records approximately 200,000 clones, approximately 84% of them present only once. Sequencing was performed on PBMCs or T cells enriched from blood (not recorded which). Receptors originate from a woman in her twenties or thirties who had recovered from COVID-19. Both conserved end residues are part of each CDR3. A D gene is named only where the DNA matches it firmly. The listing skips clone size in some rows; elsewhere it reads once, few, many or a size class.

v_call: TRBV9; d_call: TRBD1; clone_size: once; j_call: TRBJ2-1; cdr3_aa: CASSVETGFAYNEQFF; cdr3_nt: TGTGCCAGCAGCGTAGAGACAGGGTTCGCTTACAATGAGCAGTTCTTC
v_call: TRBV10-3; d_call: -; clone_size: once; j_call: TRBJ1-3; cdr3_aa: CAISEGGGNTIYF; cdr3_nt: TGTGCCATCAGTGAGGGTGGAGGGAACACCATATATTTT
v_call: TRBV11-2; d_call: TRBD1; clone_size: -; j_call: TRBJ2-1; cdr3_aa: CASSPRLDRLDNEQFF; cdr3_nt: TGTGCCAGCAGCCCACGGTTGGACAGGCTAGACAATGAGCAGTTCTTC
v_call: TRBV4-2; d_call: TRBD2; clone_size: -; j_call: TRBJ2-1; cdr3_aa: CASSHTRLAGGHSNEQFF; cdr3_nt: TGTGCCAGCAGCCATACCCGACTAGCGGGGGGCCATAGCAATGAGCAGTTCTTC
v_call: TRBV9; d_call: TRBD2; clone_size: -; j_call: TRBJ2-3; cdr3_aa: CASSRLSGGLIRDTQYF; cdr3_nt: TGTGCCAGCAGTCGACTTAGCGGGGGCCTCATTAGGGATACGCAGTATTTT
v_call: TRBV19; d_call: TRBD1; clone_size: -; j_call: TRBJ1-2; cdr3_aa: CASSSQGGRGYTF; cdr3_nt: TGTGCCAGTAGTTCCCAGGGGGGCCGCGGCTACACCTTC
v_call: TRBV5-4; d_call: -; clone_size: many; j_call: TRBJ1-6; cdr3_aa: CASSVGSGASSYNSPLHF; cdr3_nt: TGTGCCAGCAGCGTTGGGAGCGGGGCCAGCTCCTATAATTCACCCCTCCACTTT
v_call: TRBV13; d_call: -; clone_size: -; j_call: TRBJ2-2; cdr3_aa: CASSLGARPSNTGELFF; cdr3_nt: TGTGCCAGCAGCTTAGGCGCCAGGCCCTCGAACACCGGGGAGCTGTTTTTT
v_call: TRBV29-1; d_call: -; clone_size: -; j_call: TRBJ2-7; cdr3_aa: CSVGADYEQYF; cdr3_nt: TGCAGCGTTGGCGCCGACTACGAGCAGTACTTC
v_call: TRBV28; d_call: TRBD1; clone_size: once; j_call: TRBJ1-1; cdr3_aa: CASKTPPGGGVTEAFF; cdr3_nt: TGTGCCAGCAAGACCCCCCCAGGGGGCGGGGTCACTGAAGCTTTCTTT
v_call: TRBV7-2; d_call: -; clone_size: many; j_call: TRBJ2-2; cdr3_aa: CASIPDRNTGELFF; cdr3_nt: TGTGCCAGCATCCCGGACAGGAACACCGGGGAGCTGTTTTTT
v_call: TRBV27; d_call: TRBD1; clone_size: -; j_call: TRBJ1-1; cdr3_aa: CASSPPRTGWSTEAFF; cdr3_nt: TGTGCCAGCAGTCCACCTCGGACAGGGTGGAGCACTGAAGCTTTCTTT
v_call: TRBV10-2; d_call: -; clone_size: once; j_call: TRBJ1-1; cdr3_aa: CASSLTDMNEAFF; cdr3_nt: TGCGCCAGCAGCCTGACGGACATGAACGAAGCTTTCTTT
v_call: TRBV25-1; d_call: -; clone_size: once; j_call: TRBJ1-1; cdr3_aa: CASSVRTEAFF; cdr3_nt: TGTGCCAGCAGTGTTAGAACTGAAGCTTTCTTT
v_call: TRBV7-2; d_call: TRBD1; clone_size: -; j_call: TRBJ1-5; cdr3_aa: CASSARTGVQPQHF; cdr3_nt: TGTGCCAGCAGCGCAAGGACAGGGGTTCAGCCCCAGCATTTT
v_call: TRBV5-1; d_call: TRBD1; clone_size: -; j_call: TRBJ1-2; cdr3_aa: CASSWGTDYGYTF; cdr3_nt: TGCGCCAGCAGCTGGGGGACAGACTATGGCTACACCTTC
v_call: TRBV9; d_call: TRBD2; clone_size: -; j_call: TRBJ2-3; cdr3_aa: CASSVGRGSTDTQYF; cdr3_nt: TGTGCCAGCAGCGTAGGGCGGGGGAGCACAGATACGCAGTATTTT
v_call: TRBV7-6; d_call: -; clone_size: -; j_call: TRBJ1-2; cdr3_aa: CASSLGGPGYTF; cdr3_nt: TGTGCCAGCAGCTTAGGAGGGCCTGGCTACACCTTC
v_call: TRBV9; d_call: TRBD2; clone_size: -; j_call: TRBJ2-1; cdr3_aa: CASSVSGGLYNEQFF; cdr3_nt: TGTGCCAGCAGCGTATCGGGGGGACTCTACAATGAGCAGTTCTTC
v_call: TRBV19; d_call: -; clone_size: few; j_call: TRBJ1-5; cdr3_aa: CASSDRYYQPQHF; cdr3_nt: TGTGCCAGTAGCGACAGATACTATCAGCCCCAGCATTTT
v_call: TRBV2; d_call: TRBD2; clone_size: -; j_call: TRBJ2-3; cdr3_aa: CASSETVAGGPRTDTQYF; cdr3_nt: TGTGCCAGCAGTGAAACGGTAGCGGGGGGTCCCCGCACAGATACGCAGTATTTT
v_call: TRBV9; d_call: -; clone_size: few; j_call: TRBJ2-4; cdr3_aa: CASSVAALAWDIQYF; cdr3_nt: TGTGCCAGCAGCGTCGCGGCCTTGGCGTGGGACATTCAGTACTTC
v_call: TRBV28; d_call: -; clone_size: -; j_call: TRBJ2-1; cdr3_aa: CASTTIGGPYNEQFF; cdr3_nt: TGTGCCAGCACCACGATCGGAGGGCCCTACAATGAGCAGTTCTTC
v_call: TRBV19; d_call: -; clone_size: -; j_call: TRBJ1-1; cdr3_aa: CAIKDSPVNTEAFF; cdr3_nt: TGTGCCATCAAAGACAGTCCCGTAAACACTGAAGCTTTCTTT
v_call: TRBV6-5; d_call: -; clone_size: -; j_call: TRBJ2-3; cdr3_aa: CASSYDLVRTDTQYF; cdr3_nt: TGTGCCAGCAGTTATGATTTAGTGCGCACAGATACGCAGTATTTT
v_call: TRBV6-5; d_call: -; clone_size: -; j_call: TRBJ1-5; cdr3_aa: CASSKDSPNQPQHF; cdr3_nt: TGTGCCAGCAGCAAGGACAGTCCTAATCAGCCCCAGCATTTT
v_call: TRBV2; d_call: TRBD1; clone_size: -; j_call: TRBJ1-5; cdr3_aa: CASSSGQGHQPQHF; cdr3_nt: TGTGCCAGCAGTTCGGGACAGGGCCATCAGCCCCAGCATTTT
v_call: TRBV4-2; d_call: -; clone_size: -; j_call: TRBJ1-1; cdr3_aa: CASSPFRYTEAFF; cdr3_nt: TGTGCCAGCAGCCCGTTCCGTTACACTGAAGCTTTCTTT
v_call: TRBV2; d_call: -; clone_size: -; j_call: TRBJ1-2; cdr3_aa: CASSEWAGYTF; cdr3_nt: TGTGCCAGCAGTGAATGGGCTGGCTACACCTTC
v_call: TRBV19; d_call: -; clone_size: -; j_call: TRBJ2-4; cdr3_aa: CASSTTDRNIQYF; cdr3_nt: TGTGCCAGTAGTACCACGGACAGAAACATTCAGTACTTC
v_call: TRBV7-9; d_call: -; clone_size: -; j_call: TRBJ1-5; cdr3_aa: CASSFQLLGGGREPQHF; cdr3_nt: TGTGCCAGCAGCTTTCAGTTGCTGGGAGGGGGTAGGGAGCCCCAGCATTTT
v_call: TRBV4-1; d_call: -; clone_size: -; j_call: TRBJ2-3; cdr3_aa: CASRPNTTDTQYF; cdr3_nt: TGCGCCAGCAGGCCAAACACAACAGATACGCAGTATTTT
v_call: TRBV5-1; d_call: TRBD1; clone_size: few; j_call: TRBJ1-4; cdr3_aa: CASSPWGTGANEKLFF; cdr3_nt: TGCGCCAGCAGCCCGTGGGGGACAGGGGCTAATGAAAAACTGTTTTTT
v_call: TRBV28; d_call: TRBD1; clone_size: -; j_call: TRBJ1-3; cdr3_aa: CASRTAGGPGSGNTIYF; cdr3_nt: TGTGCCAGCAGGACGGCAGGGGGACCTGGGTCTGGAAACACCATATATTTT
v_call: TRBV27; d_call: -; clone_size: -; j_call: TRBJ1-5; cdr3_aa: CASRTTINQPQHF; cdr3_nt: TGTGCCAGCAGAACAACCATTAATCAGCCCCAGCATTTT
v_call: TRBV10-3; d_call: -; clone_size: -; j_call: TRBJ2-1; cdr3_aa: CAISESPPRAHNEQFF; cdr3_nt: TGTGCCATCAGTGAGTCCCCCCCCAGGGCCCACAATGAGCAGTTCTTC
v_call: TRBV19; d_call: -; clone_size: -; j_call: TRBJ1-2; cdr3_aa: CASRREVGYTF; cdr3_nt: TGTGCCAGCAGAAGGGAGGTTGGCTACACCTTC
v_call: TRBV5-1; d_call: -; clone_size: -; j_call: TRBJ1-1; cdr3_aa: CASSYRAGTEAFF; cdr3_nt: TGCGCCAGCAGCTACAGGGCAGGCACTGAAGCTTTCTTT
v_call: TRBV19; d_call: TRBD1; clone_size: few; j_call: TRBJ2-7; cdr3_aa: CASSIGGQGSYEQYF; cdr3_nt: TGTGCCAGTAGTATAGGGGGACAGGGGTCCTACGAGCAGTACTTC
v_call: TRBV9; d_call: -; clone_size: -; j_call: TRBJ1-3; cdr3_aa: CASSEVPLGGNTIYF; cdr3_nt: TGTGCCAGCAGCGAGGTCCCCCTAGGAGGAAACACCATATATTTT
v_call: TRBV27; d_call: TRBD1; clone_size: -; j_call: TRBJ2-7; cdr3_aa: CASSYRDSLYEQYF; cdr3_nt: TGTGCCAGCAGTTACCGGGACAGCCTCTACGAGCAGTACTTC
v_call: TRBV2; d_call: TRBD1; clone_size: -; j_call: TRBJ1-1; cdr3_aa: CASRTGTGDTEAFF; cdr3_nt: TGTGCCAGCAGGACCGGGACAGGGGACACTGAAGCTTTCTTT
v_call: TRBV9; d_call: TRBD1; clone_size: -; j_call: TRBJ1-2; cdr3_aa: CASSAIRQGHYGYTF; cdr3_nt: TGTGCCAGCAGCGCGATTAGACAGGGGCACTATGGCTACACCTTC
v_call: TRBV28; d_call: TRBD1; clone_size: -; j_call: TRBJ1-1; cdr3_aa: CASSFPGQGKPEAFF; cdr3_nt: TGTGCCAGCAGTTTTCCGGGACAGGGGAAGCCTGAAGCTTTCTTT
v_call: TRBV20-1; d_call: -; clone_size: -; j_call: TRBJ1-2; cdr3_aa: CSARTGYGYTF; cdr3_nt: TGCAGTGCTAGGACAGGCTATGGCTACACCTTC
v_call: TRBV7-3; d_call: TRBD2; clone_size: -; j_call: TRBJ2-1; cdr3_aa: CASSSGPGLAGGPNEQFF; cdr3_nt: TGTGCCAGCAGCTCGGGGCCGGGACTAGCGGGAGGGCCCAATGAGCAGTTCTTC
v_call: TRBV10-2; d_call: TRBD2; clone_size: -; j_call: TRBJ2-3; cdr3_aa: CASKGLAGVDTQYF; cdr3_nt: TGCGCCAGCAAGGGACTAGCGGGGGTAGATACGCAGTATTTT
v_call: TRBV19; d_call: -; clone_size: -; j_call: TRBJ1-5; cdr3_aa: CASSISGFNQPQHF; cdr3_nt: TGTGCCAGTAGTATTTCAGGCTTCAATCAGCCCCAGCATTTT
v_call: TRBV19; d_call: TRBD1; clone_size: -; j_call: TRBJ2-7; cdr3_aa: CASSIYRGHEQYF; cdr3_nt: TGTGCCAGTAGTATTTACAGGGGTCACGAGCAGTACTTC
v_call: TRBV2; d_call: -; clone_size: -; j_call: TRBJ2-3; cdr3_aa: CASRPGTIDTQYF; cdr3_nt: TGTGCCAGCAGGCCGGGAACGATAGATACGCAGTATTTT
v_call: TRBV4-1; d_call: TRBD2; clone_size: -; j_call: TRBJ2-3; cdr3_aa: CASSLAFGGRAASSADTQYF; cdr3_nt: TGCGCCAGCAGTCTCGCTTTTGGGGGGAGGGCGGCCTCATCCGCGGATACGCAGTATTTT
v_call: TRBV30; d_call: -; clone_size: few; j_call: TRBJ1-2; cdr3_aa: CAWSWGTTTNYGYTF; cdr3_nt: TGTGCCTGGAGTTGGGGGACAACAACTAACTATGGCTACACCTTC
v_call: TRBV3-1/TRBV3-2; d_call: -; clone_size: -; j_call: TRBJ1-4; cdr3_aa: CASSRRGDSPNEKLFF; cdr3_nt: TGTGCCAGCAGCCGCAGGGGTGACAGTCCCAATGAAAAACTGTTTTTT
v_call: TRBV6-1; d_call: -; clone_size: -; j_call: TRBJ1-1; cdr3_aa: CASSERGQGNTEAFF; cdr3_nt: TGTGCCAGCAGTGAAAGGGGCCAGGGTAACACTGAAGCTTTCTTT
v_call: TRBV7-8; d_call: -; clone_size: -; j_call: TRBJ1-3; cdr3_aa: CASSSGPDRNTIYF; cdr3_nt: TGTGCCAGCAGCTCAGGGCCTGATCGAAACACCATATATTTT
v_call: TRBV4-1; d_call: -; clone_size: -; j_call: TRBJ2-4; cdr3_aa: CASSQDGPDIQYF; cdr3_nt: TGCGCCAGCAGCCAAGATGGGCCTGACATTCAGTACTTC
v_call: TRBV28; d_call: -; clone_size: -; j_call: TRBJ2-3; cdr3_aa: CASSLRWQGTDTQYF; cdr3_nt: TGTGCCAGCAGTTTAAGGTGGCAGGGCACAGATACGCAGTATTTT
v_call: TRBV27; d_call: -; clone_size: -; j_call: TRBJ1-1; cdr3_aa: CASSAEATMNTEAFF; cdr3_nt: TGTGCCAGCTCCGCGGAGGCAACCATGAACACTGAAGCTTTCTTT
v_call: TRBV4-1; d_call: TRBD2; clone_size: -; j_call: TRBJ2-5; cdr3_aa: CASPEAGEQYQETQYF; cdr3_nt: TGCGCCAGCCCGGAAGCGGGAGAGCAGTACCAAGAGACCCAGTACTTC